Following are 25 T cell receptor beta chains from one sample sequenced in a study of OX40 agonist ivuxolimab in advanced cancers. Data came from immunoSEQ multiplex PCR; TCRdb stores just in-frame clones and leaves some out. The data show 30,000 to 35,000 clones, roughly 80% seen once. The source material was CD4+ or CD8+ T cells sorted from blood, sampled in a trial of the OX40 agonist ivuxolimab. All receptors derive from an adult with an advanced solid tumor such as melanoma, head and neck, liver or kidney cancer.

This clone was counted a single time. J is TRBJ2-7 and V is TRBV18; 8 bases are a match to TRBD1. The junction had 5 bases not matched to a gene; V was cut back by 6 bases and J by 4 bases. This CDR3 has 13 residues. The germline V gene encodes CDR1 KGHSH and CDR2 LQKENI. CDR3 DNA: TGTGCCAGCTCCCGGGACAGGTCTTACGAGCAGTACTTC. Its translation: CASSRDRSYEQYF.

The V call is TRBV2, the J call TRBJ1-2; 8 bases agree with TRBD1. The CDR3 extends over 15 amino acids. J gave up 4 bases and V 3 bases, and 7 bases lay outside the gene matches. CDR1 is SNHLY, CDR2 FYNNEI, per germline. The CDR3 is CASSEGGQGVYGYTF. The DNA of the CDR3 is TGTGCCAGCAGTGAGGGAGGACAGGGAGTCTATGGCTACACCTTC.

V gene TRBV19 combines with J gene TRBJ1-1; D uncertain. CDR1 is LNHDA, CDR2 SQIVND, per germline (reference sequence). Trimming took 7 bases from V and 2 from J, leaving 17 bases between them. The CDR3 contains 15 residues. The CDR3 region has the DNA TGTGCCAGTACCTCCTTAGATTGGGGAAACACTGAAGCTTTCTTT. The encoded protein is CASTSLDWGNTEAFF.

This clone has only one observation. This chain joins TRBV14 and TRBJ2-7; tentative D call: TRBD1 (5 bases). CDR3 size: 16 residues. In germline, CDR1 is SGHDN, CDR2 FVKESK. Between the trimmed V and J ends, which lost 4 bases and 3 bases, there was a span of 19 bases. Here the CDR3 reads CASSPARAGLFYEQYF. The CDR3 DNA reads as TGTGCCAGCAGCCCCGCTAGGGCAGGGCTTTTCTACGAGCAGTACTTC. Complete variable domain (other parts from reference TRBV14 and TRBJ2-7): EAGVTQFPSHSVIEKGQTVTLRCDPISGHDNLYWYRRVMGKEIKFLLHFVKESKQDESGMPNNRFLAERTGGTYSTLKVQPAELEDSGVYFCASSPARAGLFYEQYFGPGTRLTVT.

The chain joins TRBV7-9 to TRBJ1-6, with unresolved D. V was pared by 3 bases and J by 14 bases, with 23 bases between. The CDR3 is 16 amino acids. The germline V gene has CDR1 SEHNR and CDR2 FQNEAQ (reference sequence). CDR3 bases: TGTGCCAGCAGCTTGATTGCAACTTTCACGCCCAGCACCCTCCACTTT. Translation gives CASSLIATFTPSTLHF.

This chain connects TRBV21-1 to TRBJ2-3; the table calls TRBD2, which could not be checked here. TRBV21-1 represents a pseudogene. This CDR3 spans 12 amino acids. The CDR3 bases are TGTGCCCGAAGACGGGCGGGAAATACGCAGTATTTT. Encoded protein: CARRRAGNTQYF.

The gene calls are TRBV28 and TRBJ2-5; 10 bases map to TRBD2. The germline CDR1 and CDR2 sequences are MDHEN and SYDVKM. The trim removed 4 bases at V and 0 bases at J, leaving 5 bases unmatched. The CDR3 length is 16 residues. The CDR3 DNA sequence: TGTGCCAGCAGTTCCTTACTAGCGGGACACCAAGAGACCCAGTACTTC. It encodes CASSSLLAGHQETQYF.

The rearrangement links TRBV5-1 to TRBJ2-1; a weak D match, TRBD2 (6 bases). V lost 4 bases, J lost 9 bases, and 17 bases lay in between. CDR3 length equals 14 residues. Germline-derived CDR1 and CDR2 are SGHRS and YFSETQ. CDR3: CASSRTSGETEQFF. Here the CDR3 DNA reads TGCGCCAGCAGCCGCACCTCGGGAGAGACTGAGCAGTTCTTC.

The gene calls are TRBV4-1 and TRBJ1-2, with D hard to call. This CDR3 is built from 13 residues. Germline CDR1 is MGHRA and CDR2 is YSYEKL. V was clipped by 4 bases and J by 9 bases, with 15 bases between them. CDR3 in DNA: TGCGCCAGCAGCCTCCCGTCCGCGCCGCGCTACACCTTC. Amino acids: CASSLPSAPRYTF.

A note on this clone: A much more abundant neighbour one base away suggests this may be a read error. CDR3 nucleotides: TGCGCCAGCACCCAGGACTTCTTGGACATTCAGTACTTC. Its translation: CASTQDFLDIQYF. V gene TRBV5-1 combines with J gene TRBJ2-4; the D gene is possibly TRBD2 (5 bases). Trimming took 6 bases from V and 8 from J, leaving 15 bases between them. The CDR3 extends over 13 amino acids. In germline, CDR1 is SGHRS, CDR2 YFSETQ.

The chain recombines TRBV30 with TRBJ2-5, with 10 bases matching TRBD2. Trimming took 2 bases from V and 3 from J; bases not matched to a gene: 3. Germline-derived CDR1 and CDR2 are GTSNPN and SVGIG (reference sequence). The CDR3 length is 14 residues. CDR3 coding DNA: TGTGCCTGGAGTAAAAGCGGGGGGGAAGAGACCCAGTACTTC. Translating it yields CAWSKSGGEETQYF.

The rearrangement uses TRBV18 and TRBJ2-1, with 9 nucleotides matching TRBD1. Germline CDR1 KGHSH, CDR2 LQKENI. V trimming: 3 bases; J trimming: 7 bases; junction bases outside the gene matches: 10. This CDR3 is 16 amino acids long. The CDR3 loop is CASSPITGGAGNEQFF. CDR3 nucleotides: TGTGCCAGCTCACCGATAACAGGGGGCGCGGGGAATGAGCAGTTCTTC. The whole variable domain, remainder taken from reference TRBV18 and TRBJ2-1, is NAGVMQNPRHLVRRRGQEARLRCSPMKGHSHVYWYRQLPEEGLKFMVYLQKENIIDESGMPKERFSAEFPKEGPSILRIQQVVRGDSAAYFCASSPITGGAGNEQFFGPGTRLTVL.

The chain uses TRBV14 and TRBJ1-6; D is possibly TRBD1 (5 bases). CDR1 is SGHDN and CDR2 is FVKESK in the germline V gene. The CDR3 has 15 residues. Trimming removed 0 bases from V and 6 bases from J, with 9 bases in between. CDR3 sequence: CASSQDGAANSPLHF. The DNA for the CDR3 is TGTGCCAGCAGCCAAGATGGGGCAGCTAATTCACCCCTCCACTTT.

The chain joins TRBV11-2 to TRBJ2-7; 14 bases agree with TRBD2. Trimming at V came to 4 bases and at J to 4 bases, leaving 6 bases not matched to a gene. Germline values: CDR1 SGHAT, CDR2 FQNNGV. The length of the CDR3 is 16 residues. The CDR3 bases are TGTGCCAGCAGCTACGGGACTAGCGGGAGTGGGTACGAGCAGTACTTC. Amino acids: CASSYGTSGSGYEQYF. The full variable domain, its missing parts supplied by reference TRBV11-2 and TRBJ2-7, is EAGVAQSPRYKIIEKRQSVAFWCNPISGHATLYWYQQILGQGPKLLIQFQNNGVVDDSQLPKDRFSAERLKGVDSTLKIQPAKLEDSAVYLCASSYGTSGSGYEQYFGPGTRLTVT.

The V and J genes are TRBV6-1 and TRBJ2-7; 9 nucleotides line up with TRBD1. J was trimmed by 3 bases and V by 7 bases; bases with no gene match: 4. The CDR3 loop spans 13 amino acids. CDR1 is MNHNS and CDR2 is SASEGT in the germline V gene. The CDR3 protein is CASMGQGLYEQYF. The CDR3 nucleotides are TGTGCCAGCATGGGACAGGGACTCTACGAGCAGTACTTC.

V is TRBV4-1 and J is TRBJ1-2, with 7 bases identical to TRBD1. Germline CDR1 MGHRA, CDR2 YSYEKL. V trimming: 0 bases; J trimming: 7 bases; junction bases outside the gene matches: 8. The CDR3 contains 15 residues. CDR3: CASSQDFVRGLGYTF. The DNA of the CDR3 is TGCGCCAGCAGCCAAGATTTCGTGAGGGGGCTTGGCTACACCTTC.

This clone was seen once. This chain uses TRBV28 with TRBJ1-1; D not resolved. Trimming left V 1 base short and J 0 bases short, with 0 bases between. Germline-derived CDR1 and CDR2 are MDHEN and SYDVKM. This CDR3 is 12 amino acids long. CDR3 nucleotides: TGTGCCAGCAGTTTATTGAACACTGAAGCTTTCTTT. Translated: CASSLLNTEAFF.

This clone is a singleton in its sample. This chain uses TRBV5-6 with TRBJ1-1; no clear D. The CDR3 runs to 17 residues. CDR1 is SGHDT, CDR2 YYEEEE, per germline. The V end lost 2 bases, the J end lost 1 base, and 18 bases lay between the germline ends. The CDR3 DNA reads TGTGCCAGCAGCTTTTTTTCGAGGCAGATAGCGAACACTGAAGCTTTCTTT. This gives the protein CASSFFSRQIANTEAFF.

V gene TRBV2 combines with J gene TRBJ1-4, with D tentatively TRBD1 (6 bases). V shed 3 bases and J shed 1 base, with 15 bases lying between them. In germline, CDR1 is SNHLY, CDR2 FYNNEI. This CDR3 is 17 amino acids long. The chain's CDR3 is CASSDRGRGITNEKLFF. The DNA for the CDR3 is TGTGCCAGCAGTGACAGGGGTAGGGGGATAACTAATGAAAAACTGTTTTTT.

The rearrangement joins TRBV2 to TRBJ1-6; D is ambiguous. CDR1 SNHLY and CDR2 FYNNEI come from the germline V gene. V dropped 7 bases and J dropped 7 bases, with 11 bases sitting between them. This CDR3 is 13 amino acids long. The CDR3, as DNA: TGTGCCAGCATTGAGAATCGGAATTCACCCCTCCACTTT. Translated, it gives CASIENRNSPLHF.

CDR3 loop: CASSKGTGRETQYF. Written as DNA, the CDR3 is TGTGCCAGCTCAAAGGGGACAGGGAGAGAGACCCAGTACTTC. The chain is built from TRBV18 and TRBJ2-5, with 9 bases matching TRBD1. This CDR3 has 14 residues. Germline assignment: CDR1 KGHSH and CDR2 LQKENI. V lost 5 bases and J lost 4; bases outside the gene matches: 5.

The gene calls are TRBV29-1 and TRBJ2-2, with D possibly matching TRBD2 (7 bases). Trimming pared 6 bases from V and 1 base from J, leaving 15 bases between. The CDR3 runs 15 residues. In germline, CDR1 is SQVTM, CDR2 ANQGSEA. CDR3 sequence: CSVERGGLNTGELFF. CDR3 sequence (DNA): TGCAGCGTAGAAAGGGGGGGACTGAACACCGGGGAGCTGTTTTTT.

The table lists this clone with a count of one. The J gene is TRBJ2-6, the V gene TRBV9, with TRBD2 matching over 10 bases. CDR1 and CDR2 from the germline V gene are SGDLS and YYNGEE. With V trimmed by 4 bases and J by 1 base, 14 bases remained unmatched. This CDR3 is 20 amino acids long. The CDR3 nucleotides are TGTGCCAGCAGCCCTTCCCTCGGACTAGCGGACCCTTCTGGGGCCAACGTCCTGACTTTC. Protein product: CASSPSLGLADPSGANVLTF.

V and J are TRBV2 and TRBJ2-2; D ambiguous. The germline CDR1 and CDR2 sequences are SNHLY and FYNNEI. The CDR3 has 16 residues. V was pared by 4 bases and J by 1 base, with 13 bases between. This CDR3 reads CASSAQLFVNTGELFF. The CDR3 bases are TGTGCCAGCAGTGCCCAGTTGTTTGTGAACACCGGGGAGCTGTTTTTT. Based on the CDR3 plus reference TRBV2 and TRBJ2-2, the full variable domain is EPEVTQTPSHQVTQMGQEVILRCVPISNHLYFYWYRQILGQKVEFLVSFYNNEISEKSEIFDDQFSVERPDGSNFTLKIRSTKLEDSAMYFCASSAQLFVNTGELFFGEGSRLTVL.

V and J are TRBV6-1 and TRBJ2-1, with TRBD2 identical over 9 bases. CDR1 is MNHNS, CDR2 SASEGT, per germline. With 0 bases clipped from V and 7 bases from J, the junction kept 19 bases outside the gene matches. This CDR3 region has 20 residues. The CDR3 protein is CASSEAHRVMFKAGGNEQFF. CDR3 bases: TGTGCCAGCAGTGAAGCGCATCGGGTTATGTTTAAGGCGGGAGGGAATGAGCAGTTCTTC.